Each of the 26 T cell receptor beta chains below was sequenced from the same sample in a study of beta chain features in type 1 diabetes. Expressed TCRB transcripts got sequenced, as all isolated RNA was reverse transcribed. Generated by immunoSEQ multiplex PCR, the TCRdb table keeps only in-frame clones and is missing some. The sample holds roughly 150,000 clones, 7.8% seen once. The antigens of these receptors remain unknown. General study points: Among patients with Type 1 diabetes, TCRB CDR3s were moderately but significantly shorter in every one of the four CD4+ subsets.

Sequencing was done on a sample of central memory CD4+ T cells from blood. These receptor sequences come from a woman aged 40-49 years with type 1 diabetes.

This clone was observed a few times. The chain carries TRBV2 and TRBJ2-7, with D possibly being TRBD1 (5 bases). Germline CDR1 is SNHLY and CDR2 is FYNNEI. This CDR3 region has 15 residues. Deletions cut 1 base from V and 0 bases from J, with 10 bases between. In nucleotides, the CDR3 is TGTGCCAGCAGTGAAGTTCGACAGAGCTCCTACGAGCAGTACTTC. It specifies CASSEVRQSSYEQYF.

The chain recombines TRBV7-6 with TRBJ1-1; weak D call: TRBD1 (5 bases). The V end was cut by 2 bases, the J end by 4 bases, with 8 bases between. CDR1 is SGHVS, CDR2 FNYEAQ, per germline. The CDR3 contains 13 residues. The CDR3 sequence: CASSLNRITEAFF. CDR3 bases: TGTGCCAGCAGCTTAAACAGGATCACTGAAGCTTTCTTT.

This sequence joins TRBV9 and TRBJ1-1, with D perhaps matching TRBD1 (6 bases). Between the trimmed V and J ends, which lost 4 bases and 1 base, there was a span of 11 bases. The CDR3 loop spans 14 amino acids. Germline V CDR1 and CDR2: SGDLS, YYNGEE. The CDR3 DNA sequence: TGTGCCAGCAGCCCGACGACAGGGAACACTGAAGCTTTCTTT. Its translation: CASSPTTGNTEAFF.

There are a few counts of this clone. The chain has TRBV10-3 and TRBJ1-5; a weak D match, TRBD1 (5 bases). Germline lookup yields CDR1 ENHRY and CDR2 SYGVKD. This CDR3 region has 15 residues. The V and J ends lost 2 bases and 4 bases respectively, with 12 bases between them. CDR3 DNA sequence: TGTGCCATCAGTGAGGGGGTAGGGGTTAATCAGCCCCAGCATTTT. It translates to CAISEGVGVNQPQHF.

By share of the sample, this clone is medium-sized. The chain recombines TRBV7-6 with TRBJ1-5, with 7 bases lining up with TRBD1. The CDR3 has 14 amino acids. The germline gives CDR1 SGHVS, CDR2 FNYEAQ. Trimming cost V 6 bases and J 7 bases; bases outside gene matches: 9. The CDR3 bases are TGTGCCAGCAGTCGGGCGACAGGGCAACAGCCCCAGCATTTT. Amino acid sequence: CASSRATGQQPQHF.

The V and J genes are TRBV10-3 and TRBJ1-4; D possibly corresponds to TRBD1 (5 bases). The V end was cut by 8 bases, the J end by 5 bases, with 6 bases between. Germline loops: CDR1 ENHRY, CDR2 SYGVKD. The CDR3 length is 11 residues. CDR3 DNA sequence: TGTGCCATCCAGGGAAATGAAAAACTGTTTTTT. Translation: CAIQGNEKLFF.

The table lists this clone with a few counts. The chain is built from TRBV9 and TRBJ1-4, with 7 bases lining up with TRBD1. The CDR3 is made up of 14 amino acids. The V gene end was trimmed by 5 bases and the J gene end by 5 bases; junction bases not matched to a gene: 6. Looked up from germline, CDR1 is SGDLS and CDR2 is YYNGEE. CDR3 protein: CASSRQGTNEKLFF. CDR3 nucleotide sequence: TGTGCCAGCAGTCGACAGGGTACCAATGAAAAACTGTTTTTT.

The V call is TRBV5-6, the J call TRBJ2-1; D is uncertain. Trimming stripped 0 bases from V and 3 bases from J, with 4 bases between. The V gene's germline CDR1 is SGHDT and CDR2 YYEEEE. The CDR3 totals 13 residues. As DNA, the CDR3 is TGTGCCAGCAGCTTGGTCAGCTACAATGAGCAGTTCTTC. Encoded protein: CASSLVSYNEQFF.

This clone has only a few counts. The chain is built from TRBV6-6 and TRBJ2-3, with 12 bases aligning to TRBD2. Losses at the gene ends were 8 bases for V and 2 bases for J; bases not matched to a gene: 5. Germline assignment: CDR1 MNHNY and CDR2 SVGAGI (reference sequence). CDR3 size: 15 residues. CDR3 sequence: CASSGLAGDTDTQYF. The CDR3 DNA sequence: TGTGCCAGCTCGGGACTAGCGGGCGACACAGATACGCAGTATTTT.

In this sample, this clone turned up a few times. J is TRBJ2-6 and V is TRBV4-2; the D gene is possibly TRBD1 (6 bases). The CDR3 has 17 residues. The germline V gene encodes CDR1 LGHNA and CDR2 YNFKEQ. V gave up 6 bases and J gave up 0 bases, with 15 bases separating them. In DNA, the CDR3 is TGTGCCAGCAGTCTACAGGGTTCCCTCTCTGGGGCCAACGTCCTGACTTTC. Amino acids: CASSLQGSLSGANVLTF.

This clone was seen a handful of times. The V gene is TRBV15, the J gene TRBJ1-5; possibly TRBD1 for D (5 bases). Per the germline V gene, CDR1 is LNHNV and CDR2 is YYDKDF (reference sequence). Trimming pared 8 bases from V and 1 base from J, leaving 9 bases between. The CDR3 runs 13 residues. The CDR3 nucleotides read TGTGCCACCGGGCAGGGAAGCAATCAGCCCCAGCATTTT. Translating it yields CATGQGSNQPQHF.

This chain joins TRBV4-1 and TRBJ2-1, with 7 bases that match TRBD2. The junction had 2 bases not matched to a gene; V was cut back by 3 bases and J by 6 bases. The CDR3 is 13 residues long. Germline CDR1 is MGHRA and CDR2 is YSYEKL. CDR3 DNA: TGCGCCAGCAGCCAGGGACTAATCAATGAGCAGTTCTTC. It is translated as CASSQGLINEQFF.

This clone has just a few counts. The genes are TRBV5-1 and TRBJ2-3; TRBD2 agrees at 9 bases. Trimming removed 4 bases from V and 0 bases from J; junction bases left unmatched: 6. Germline lookup yields CDR1 SGHRS and CDR2 YFSETQ. This CDR3 spans 16 amino acids. Here the CDR3 DNA reads TGCGCCAGCAGCGGTCCTAGCGGGACTAGCACAGATACGCAGTATTTT. Translation: CASSGPSGTSTDTQYF.

This chain links TRBV5-6 with TRBJ2-6; D gene ambiguous. This CDR3 is 17 amino acids long. The germline V and J ends were trimmed by 1 base and 0 bases, with 11 bases remaining between them. CDR1 and CDR2 (germline): SGHDT, YYEEEE. CDR3 in amino acids: CASSLSRKSSGANVLTF. CDR3 nucleotides: TGTGCCAGCAGCTTGTCCCGTAAGAGCTCTGGGGCCAACGTCCTGACTTTC.

This clone was recorded a few times. The rearrangement links TRBV7-2 to TRBJ2-5, with TRBD2 identical over 9 bases. Germline trimming cut 1 base from V and 5 bases from J; bases unmatched to any gene: 2. Per the germline V gene, CDR1 is SGHTA and CDR2 is FQGNSA. This CDR3 has 14 amino acids. CDR3 nucleotides: TGTGCCAGCAGCTTAGGTAGCGGGAGTGAGACCCAGTACTTC. Amino acids: CASSLGSGSETQYF.

The V gene is TRBV19, the J gene TRBJ1-2, with TRBD1 matching 7 bases. The length of the CDR3 is 15 residues. Germline V lookup: CDR1 LNHDA, CDR2 SQIVND (reference sequence). Trimming removed 6 bases from V and 2 bases from J; junction bases left unmatched: 9. CDR3 bases: TGTGCCAGTAGCCTCCCGACAGGGTCCAACTATGGCTACACCTTC. This translates into CASSLPTGSNYGYTF.

J is TRBJ2-1 and V is TRBV9; 9 nucleotides agree with TRBD2. Germline assignment: CDR1 SGDLS and CDR2 YYNGEE. The V segment lost 4 bases and the J segment 4 bases; nucleotides outside the gene matches: 9. The CDR3 spans 16 residues. The CDR3 DNA follows: TGTGCCAGCAGCTCTCCTAGCGGGGCGGAATACAATGAGCAGTTCTTC. It is translated as CASSSPSGAEYNEQFF.

This clone was seen more than once but under ten times. The chain combines TRBV2 with TRBJ2-3, with D perhaps matching TRBD2 (5 bases). The CDR3 is made up of 14 amino acids. The V end lost 6 bases, the J end lost 1 base, and 11 bases lay between the germline ends. CDR1 and CDR2 from the germline V gene are SNHLY and FYNNEI. CDR3 in amino acids: CASSQSGGTDTQYF. CDR3 coding DNA: TGTGCCAGCAGCCAAAGCGGAGGCACAGATACGCAGTATTTT.

This clone has just a few counts. The chain recombines TRBV7-3 with TRBJ2-7, with 9 bases lining up with TRBD1. The germline V gene encodes CDR1 SGHTA and CDR2 FQGTGA. The CDR3 consists of 17 residues. Unmatched junction bases numbered 14, after V lost 4 bases and J lost 4 bases. CDR3 loop: CASSWQGAGQGTYEQYF. The CDR3 coding sequence is TGTGCCAGCAGCTGGCAGGGGGCGGGACAGGGTACATACGAGCAGTACTTC.

This clone was detected only a few times. The chain is built from TRBV7-9 and TRBJ1-1; 7 bases line up with TRBD1. Looked up from germline, CDR1 is SEHNR and CDR2 is FQNEAQ (reference sequence). The CDR3 loop spans 13 amino acids. The trim removed 8 bases at V and 6 bases at J, leaving 9 bases unmatched. CDR3 sequence reads: CASLTTGKPEAFF. DNA for the CDR3: TGTGCCAGCCTAACGACAGGGAAGCCTGAAGCTTTCTTT.

This chain connects TRBV2 to TRBJ2-5; 8 bases match TRBD1. CDR1 is SNHLY, CDR2 FYNNEI, per germline. The ends lost 8 bases at V and 2 bases at J; junction bases unmatched: 4. This CDR3 is built from 13 residues. This chain's CDR3 is CASHRDRQETQYF. CDR3 DNA sequence: TGTGCCAGCCATAGGGACAGGCAAGAGACCCAGTACTTC. The variable domain in full, with the rest retrieved from reference TRBV2 and TRBJ2-5, is EPEVTQTPSHQVTQMGQEVILRCVPISNHLYFYWYRQILGQKVEFLVSFYNNEISEKSEIFDDQFSVERPDGSNFTLKIRSTKLEDSAMYFCASHRDRQETQYFGPGTRLLVL.

J is TRBJ2-7 and V is TRBV28; 7 nucleotides align to TRBD2. The CDR3 extends over 14 amino acids. V gave up 4 bases and J gave up 5 bases; unmatched junction bases: 8. Germline CDR1 reads MDHEN; CDR2 reads SYDVKM. CDR3 loop: CASSSTREANEQYF. The CDR3 bases are TGTGCCAGCAGTTCCACCCGGGAGGCTAACGAGCAGTACTTC. Complete variable domain (other parts from reference TRBV28 and TRBJ2-7): DVKVTQSSRYLVKRTGEKVFLECVQDMDHENMFWYRQDPGLGLRLIYFSYDVKMKEKGDIPEGYSVSREKKERFSLILESASTNQTSMYLCASSSTREANEQYFGPGTRLTVT.

The chain links TRBV27 to TRBJ1-1, with TRBD1 identical over 8 bases. Germline CDR1 reads MNHEY; CDR2 reads SMNVEV (reference sequence). CDR3 size: 13 residues. V lost 2 bases and J lost 5; bases outside the gene matches: 1. The CDR3 spells CASSLTGGTEAFF. DNA of the CDR3: TGTGCCAGCAGTTTAACAGGGGGGACTGAAGCTTTCTTT.

The sample holds a few counts of this clone. This chain connects TRBV9 to TRBJ2-2; D perhaps matches TRBD2 (5 bases). Germline V gene sequence: CDR1 SGDLS, CDR2 YYNGEE. This CDR3 has 14 amino acids. V lost 3 bases and J 4 bases, leaving 10 bases between the germline ends. CDR3 bases: TGTGCCAGCAGCGGGGAGTGGTCCACCGGGGAGCTGTTTTTT. Protein: CASSGEWSTGELFF.

This clone came up a few times. The chain links TRBV9 to TRBJ1-6; D is unclear. V was cut by 4 bases and J by 6 bases, with 8 bases left in between. In germline, CDR1 is SGDLS, CDR2 YYNGEE. The CDR3 has 13 amino acids. The CDR3 region has the DNA TGTGCCAGCAGCCTTGGGAGTAATTCACCCCTCCACTTT. Amino acids: CASSLGSNSPLHF.

This chain links TRBV5-6 with TRBJ2-3; 10 nucleotides agree with TRBD1. Germline V lookup: CDR1 SGHDT, CDR2 YYEEEE. The V gene end was trimmed by 4 bases and the J gene end by 1 base; junction bases not matched to a gene: 6. The CDR3 length is 16 residues. CDR3 sequence reads: CASSRVGTGGTDTQYF. CDR3 coding DNA: TGTGCCAGCAGCCGAGTCGGGACAGGGGGCACAGATACGCAGTATTTT.